This passage covers 29 T cell receptor beta chains from one sample sequenced in a study of B cell selection in AIRE deficiency. Regulatory T cells were sorted as CD4+CD25hiCD127low/negative cells. Measured with immunoSEQ multiplex PCR; TCRdb has only the in-frame clones, and not every one. The top ten clones hold around 1.1% of a sample with roughly 24,000 clones, around 93% of them seen once. Sequencing used CD4+CD25+ Tregs sorted from PBMCs. The receptors stem from a human donor in good health.

The chain joins TRBV15 to TRBJ1-1; a weak D match, TRBD1 (5 bases). Germline CDR1 reads LNHNV; CDR2 reads YYDKDF (reference sequence). The CDR3 consists of 14 residues. The germline V and J ends were trimmed by 4 bases and 1 base, with 10 bases remaining between them. The DNA for the CDR3 is TGTGCCACCAGCATTCAGGGCGCGAACACTGAAGCTTTCTTT. It specifies CATSIQGANTEAFF. Together with reference TRBV15 and TRBJ1-1, the CDR3 gives the full variable domain: DAMVIQNPRYQVTQFGKPVTLSCSQTLNHNVMYWYQQKSSQAPKLLFHYYDKDFNNEADTPDNFQSRRPNTSFCFLDIRSPGLGDTAMYLCATSIQGANTEAFFGQGTRLTVV.

The chain recombines TRBV5-6 with TRBJ2-3, with 7 bases that match TRBD2. Trimming cost V 1 base and J 5 bases; bases outside gene matches: 4. CDR3 length equals 14 residues. Per the germline V gene, CDR1 is SGHDT and CDR2 is YYEEEE. The CDR3 loop reads CASSLFGRGDTQYF. For the CDR3, the DNA is TGTGCCAGCAGCTTGTTTGGGAGGGGAGATACGCAGTATTTT.

This clone was counted once. The chain couples TRBV6-1 to TRBJ1-4; D uncertain. Per the germline V gene, CDR1 is MNHNS and CDR2 is SASEGT. The V end lost 0 bases, the J end lost 0 bases, and 8 bases lay between the germline ends. The length of the CDR3 is 16 residues. CDR3 residues: CASSEAGTTTNEKLFF. As DNA, the CDR3 is TGTGCCAGCAGTGAAGCAGGAACTACAACTAATGAAAAACTGTTTTTT.

The chain combines TRBV6-5 with TRBJ2-3, with 10 bases aligning to TRBD1. V was pared by 3 bases and J by 5 bases, with 8 bases of the junction left unmatched. The CDR3 sequence is 16 residues long. The germline gives CDR1 MNHEY, CDR2 SVGAGI. The CDR3 nucleotides are TGTGCCAGCAGTTATACCGACAGGGGGCTGGGAGATACGCAGTATTTT. Its translation: CASSYTDRGLGDTQYF.

This chain joins TRBV9 and TRBJ2-1; 12 nucleotides agree with TRBD2. Germline CDR1 and CDR2: SGDLS and YYNGEE. V dropped 3 bases and J dropped 4; count of bases not matched to a gene: 11. The CDR3 has 18 residues. CDR3 loop: CASSASTWTSGEYNEQFF. The CDR3 region has the DNA TGTGCCAGCAGCGCCTCCACCTGGACTAGCGGGGAGTACAATGAGCAGTTCTTC.

The J gene is TRBJ1-3, the V gene TRBV7-6; 10 nucleotides align to TRBD1. CDR3 size: 14 residues. J gave up 7 bases and V 5 bases, and 5 bases lay outside the gene matches. Germline V lookup: CDR1 SGHVS, CDR2 FNYEAQ. The CDR3 DNA sequence: TGTGCCAGCAGCACCCGGACAGGGGGGAACACCATATATTTT. Translated: CASSTRTGGNTIYF. Full variable domain (outside the CDR3, taken from reference TRBV7-6 and TRBJ1-3): GAGVSQSPRYKVTKRGQDVALRCDPISGHVSLYWYRQALGQGPEFLTYFNYEAQQDKSGLPNDRFSAERPEGSISTLTIQRTEQRDSAMYRCASSTRTGGNTIYFGEGSWLTVV.

V gene TRBV5-1 combines with J gene TRBJ1-2; 8 nucleotides line up with TRBD1. Germline V gene lookup returns CDR1 SGHRS and CDR2 YFSETQ. This CDR3 has 18 residues. Germline trimming cut 3 bases from V and 0 bases from J; bases unmatched to any gene: 13. In DNA, the CDR3 is TGCGCCAGCAGCTGGACTATATCCGGGACAGGTTCTAACTATGGCTACACCTTC. Amino acid sequence: CASSWTISGTGSNYGYTF. Drawing the rest from reference TRBV5-1 and TRBJ1-2, the complete variable domain is KAGVTQTPRYLIKTRGQQVTLSCSPISGHRSVSWYQQTPGQGLQFLFEYFSETQRNKGNFPGRFSGRQFSNSRSEMNVSTLELGDSALYLCASSWTISGTGSNYGYTFGSGTRLTVV.

V and J are TRBV5-1 and TRBJ2-5, with 13 bases matching TRBD2. This CDR3 spans 17 amino acids. The junction had 9 bases not matched to a gene; V was cut back by 2 bases and J by 5 bases. Germline V gives CDR1 SGHRS, CDR2 YFSETQ. The CDR3 DNA is TGCGCCAGCAGCTTCTCCTTACTAGCGGGGGGGCCTGAGACCCAGTACTTC. Amino acid sequence: CASSFSLLAGGPETQYF.

The chain is built from TRBV6-5 and TRBJ1-6, with TRBD1 matching over 7 bases. This CDR3 contains 16 residues. Trimming at V came to 4 bases and at J to 8 bases, leaving 11 bases not matched to a gene. CDR1 and CDR2 from the germline V gene are MNHEY and SVGAGI. CDR3 sequence reads: CASSWDSALGYSPLHF. The CDR3 bases are TGTGCCAGCAGTTGGGACAGCGCTCTCGGATATTCACCCCTCCACTTT.

V usage is TRBV14 and J usage is TRBJ2-5; TRBD2 agrees at 15 bases. Germline V gene lookup returns CDR1 SGHDN and CDR2 FVKESK. The CDR3 runs to 18 residues. V shed 4 bases, J shed 2 bases, and the junction held 8 bases outside the gene matches. CDR3: CASSPRTSGGALQETQYF. CDR3 bases: TGTGCCAGCAGCCCCAGGACTAGCGGGGGGGCCCTTCAAGAGACCCAGTACTTC.

The chain carries TRBV2 and TRBJ2-2, with TRBD2 matching over 7 bases. This CDR3 is built from 15 residues. Germline trimming cut 6 bases from V and 2 bases from J; bases unmatched to any gene: 6. Germline CDR1 SNHLY, CDR2 FYNNEI. The CDR3 protein is CASSAGTTNTGELFF. CDR3 coding DNA: TGTGCCAGCAGCGCCGGGACTACCAACACCGGGGAGCTGTTTTTT.

This clone has just one count. The chain has TRBV5-4 and TRBJ2-2; D is perhaps TRBD1 or TRBD2 (7 bases each). V lost 1 base and J lost 5, with 18 bases in between. The CDR3 totals 17 residues. From germline, CDR1 is SGHNT and CDR2 YYREEE (reference sequence). CDR3 coding DNA: TGTGCCAGCAGCTTGTCGGGCAGGGGGGGTCGTACCGGGGAGCTGTTTTTT. Its translation: CASSLSGRGGRTGELFF.

The chain has TRBV7-2 and TRBJ2-3, with 9 bases fitting TRBD1. This CDR3 has 12 residues. Trimming took 4 bases from V and 11 from J; bases not matched to a gene: 4. CDR1 is SGHTA and CDR2 is FQGNSA in the germline V gene. CDR3 sequence (DNA): TGTGCCAGCAGCTCAACAGGGGGCCAGCAGTATTTT. It codes for CASSSTGGQQYF.

The chain combines TRBV6-6 with TRBJ1-1; no reliable D call. Trimming shortened V by 1 base and J by 1 base, and 4 bases separated the two germline ends. Germline V gene lookup returns CDR1 MNHNY and CDR2 SVGAGI (reference sequence). CDR3 length: 13 residues. CDR3 protein: CASSYWENTEAFF. The CDR3 DNA reads as TGTGCCAGCAGTTACTGGGAGAACACTGAAGCTTTCTTT.

This clone was counted between two and nine times. The V and J genes are TRBV5-1 and TRBJ2-1, with D hard to call. Germline CDR1 SGHRS, CDR2 YFSETQ. V was cut by 0 bases and J by 8 bases, with 9 bases left in between. The CDR3 sequence is 13 residues long. This chain's CDR3 is CASSLVFGDEQFF. The CDR3 DNA reads TGCGCCAGCAGCTTGGTTTTCGGCGATGAGCAGTTCTTC.

The gene calls are TRBV5-6 and TRBJ2-2, with TRBD1 matching 11 bases. In germline, CDR1 is SGHDT, CDR2 YYEEEE. This CDR3 region has 17 residues. J gave up 0 bases and V 0 bases, and 1 base lay outside the gene matches. CDR3: CASSLVGQGANTGELFF. The CDR3 nucleotides are TGTGCCAGCAGCTTGGTGGGACAGGGGGCGAACACCGGGGAGCTGTTTTTT. Full variable domain (rest looked up from reference TRBV5-6 and TRBJ2-2): DAGVTQSPTHLIKTRGQQVTLRCSPKSGHDTVSWYQQALGQGPQFIFQYYEEEERQRGNFPDRFSGHQFPNYSSELNVNALLLGDSALYLCASSLVGQGANTGELFFGEGSRLTVL.

This CDR3 is CASSYFGTGGPETQYF. The DNA for the CDR3 is TGTGCCAGCAGTTACTTTGGGACAGGGGGCCCAGAGACCCAGTACTTC. V usage is TRBV6-5 and J usage is TRBJ2-5, with 12 bases lining up with TRBD1. The trim removed 1 base at V and 4 bases at J, leaving 4 bases unmatched. Looked up from germline, CDR1 is MNHEY and CDR2 is SVGAGI. This CDR3 contains 16 residues.

Only one count was recorded for this clone. V is TRBV5-6 and J is TRBJ2-7; the D is unclear. V lost 5 bases to trimming and J lost 0 bases, with 12 bases between them. Germline-derived CDR1 and CDR2 are SGHDT and YYEEEE. The CDR3 extends over 14 amino acids. The CDR3 sequence: CASRRTASSYEQYF. The CDR3 nucleotides read TGTGCCAGCAGGCGGACCGCGAGCTCCTACGAGCAGTACTTC.

The chain is built from TRBV6-1 and TRBJ2-1; the D gene is possibly TRBD1 (5 bases). Trimming shortened V by 2 bases and J by 3 bases, and 14 bases separated the two germline ends. The CDR3 is made up of 16 amino acids. Per germline, CDR1 MNHNS and CDR2 SASEGT. CDR3 amino acids: CASSEPSRVVYNEQFF. DNA of the CDR3: TGTGCCAGCAGTGAACCGTCCAGGGTGGTCTACAATGAGCAGTTCTTC.

The chain couples TRBV18 to TRBJ1-2, with TRBD1 identical over 7 bases. Germline V lookup: CDR1 KGHSH, CDR2 LQKENI. The V and J ends lost 2 bases and 7 bases, in that order; junction bases with no gene match: 10. The CDR3 extends over 15 amino acids. For the CDR3, the DNA is TGTGCCAGCTCACCATCGGAGACAGGGTACTCTGGCTACACCTTC. Amino acid sequence: CASSPSETGYSGYTF.

This clone was detected only once. The chain recombines TRBV18 with TRBJ2-5; 8 bases fit TRBD1. The J segment lost 5 bases and the V segment lost 6 bases, leaving 14 bases of the junction unmatched. Germline CDR1 and CDR2: KGHSH and LQKENI. The CDR3 is 16 residues long. CDR3 nucleotides: TGTGCCAGCTCCCACGGACAGGGTGGTTCCGGGGAGACCCAGTACTTC. Translation gives CASSHGQGGSGETQYF.

This clone appeared once. V usage is TRBV6-5 and J usage is TRBJ1-1; D is unclear. Germline lookup yields CDR1 MNHEY and CDR2 SVGAGI. The CDR3 totals 11 residues. The CDR3 is CESKRNTEAFF. The CDR3 region has the DNA TGTGAATCGAAGCGGAACACTGAAGCTTTCTTT.

The J gene is TRBJ2-2, the V gene TRBV6-5; 9 positions match TRBD1. CDR1 and CDR2 from the germline V gene are MNHEY and SVGAGI. The junction had 8 bases not matched to a gene; V was cut back by 8 bases and J by 7 bases. The CDR3 consists of 14 residues. The CDR3 spells CASGYRGRGGELFF. The CDR3 DNA follows: TGTGCCAGCGGATACAGGGGGCGAGGCGGGGAGCTGTTTTTT.

CDR3 region: CASSLETDQPQHF. The CDR3, as DNA: TGTGCCAGCAGCTTAGAGACAGATCAGCCCCAGCATTTT. The rearrangement joins TRBV11-2 to TRBJ1-5; maybe TRBD1 (5 bases). The V gene lost 0 bases and the J gene lost 5 bases, with 5 bases spanning the gap. Germline V gene lookup returns CDR1 SGHAT and CDR2 FQNNGV. The CDR3 covers 13 residues. The whole variable domain, filled in from reference TRBV11-2 and TRBJ1-5, reads EAGVAQSPRYKIIEKRQSVAFWCNPISGHATLYWYQQILGQGPKLLIQFQNNGVVDDSQLPKDRFSAERLKGVDSTLKIQPAKLEDSAVYLCASSLETDQPQHFGDGTRLSIL.

The chain employs TRBV4-1 and TRBJ2-6; TRBD2 aligns across 7 bases. Germline V gene data show CDR1 as MGHRA and CDR2 as YSYEKL. This CDR3 has 22 residues. Losses at the gene ends were 0 bases for V and 2 bases for J; bases not matched to a gene: 19. This chain's CDR3 is CASSQDRERASGGSTGANVLTF. CDR3 coding DNA: TGCGCCAGCAGCCAAGATCGGGAAAGGGCTAGCGGAGGTTCCACTGGGGCCAACGTCCTGACTTTC.

The chain combines TRBV29-1 with TRBJ2-7, with 8 bases fitting TRBD1. This CDR3 is built from 15 residues. Germline V CDR1 and CDR2: SQVTM, ANQGSEA. V gave up 3 bases and J gave up 2 bases; unmatched junction bases: 9. The CDR3 protein is CSVEVGQGSTYEQYF. DNA of the CDR3: TGCAGCGTTGAGGTTGGACAGGGATCTACCTACGAGCAGTACTTC.

This chain uses TRBV2 with TRBJ2-2; D may be TRBD1 (6 bases). V was pared by 1 base and J by 5 bases, with 11 bases between. Germline CDR1 reads SNHLY; CDR2 reads FYNNEI. This CDR3 comprises 15 residues. The CDR3 DNA sequence: TGTGCCAGCAGTGAAGAGGCCAGGGGTACCGGGGAGCTGTTTTTT. It is translated as CASSEEARGTGELFF.

The chain joins TRBV7-8 to TRBJ2-1; TRBD2 matches at 7 bases. CDR1 SGHVS and CDR2 FQNEAQ come from the germline V gene. V gave up 3 bases and J gave up 5 bases; unmatched junction bases: 4. CDR3 length: 14 amino acids. In DNA form, the CDR3 reads TGTGCCAGCAGCTTTAGCGGGCCCCACAATGAGCAGTTCTTC. Its translation: CASSFSGPHNEQFF.

The J gene is TRBJ2-6, the V gene TRBV19; TRBD1 is a possible D gene (6 bases). CDR3 size: 15 residues. The germline V and J ends were trimmed by 5 bases and 4 bases, with 12 bases remaining between them. Germline V CDR1 and CDR2: LNHDA, SQIVND (reference sequence). The CDR3 DNA reads as TGTGCCAGTAGTGACACAGGGCTCGGGGCCAACGTCCTGACTTTC. Its protein product is CASSDTGLGANVLTF.